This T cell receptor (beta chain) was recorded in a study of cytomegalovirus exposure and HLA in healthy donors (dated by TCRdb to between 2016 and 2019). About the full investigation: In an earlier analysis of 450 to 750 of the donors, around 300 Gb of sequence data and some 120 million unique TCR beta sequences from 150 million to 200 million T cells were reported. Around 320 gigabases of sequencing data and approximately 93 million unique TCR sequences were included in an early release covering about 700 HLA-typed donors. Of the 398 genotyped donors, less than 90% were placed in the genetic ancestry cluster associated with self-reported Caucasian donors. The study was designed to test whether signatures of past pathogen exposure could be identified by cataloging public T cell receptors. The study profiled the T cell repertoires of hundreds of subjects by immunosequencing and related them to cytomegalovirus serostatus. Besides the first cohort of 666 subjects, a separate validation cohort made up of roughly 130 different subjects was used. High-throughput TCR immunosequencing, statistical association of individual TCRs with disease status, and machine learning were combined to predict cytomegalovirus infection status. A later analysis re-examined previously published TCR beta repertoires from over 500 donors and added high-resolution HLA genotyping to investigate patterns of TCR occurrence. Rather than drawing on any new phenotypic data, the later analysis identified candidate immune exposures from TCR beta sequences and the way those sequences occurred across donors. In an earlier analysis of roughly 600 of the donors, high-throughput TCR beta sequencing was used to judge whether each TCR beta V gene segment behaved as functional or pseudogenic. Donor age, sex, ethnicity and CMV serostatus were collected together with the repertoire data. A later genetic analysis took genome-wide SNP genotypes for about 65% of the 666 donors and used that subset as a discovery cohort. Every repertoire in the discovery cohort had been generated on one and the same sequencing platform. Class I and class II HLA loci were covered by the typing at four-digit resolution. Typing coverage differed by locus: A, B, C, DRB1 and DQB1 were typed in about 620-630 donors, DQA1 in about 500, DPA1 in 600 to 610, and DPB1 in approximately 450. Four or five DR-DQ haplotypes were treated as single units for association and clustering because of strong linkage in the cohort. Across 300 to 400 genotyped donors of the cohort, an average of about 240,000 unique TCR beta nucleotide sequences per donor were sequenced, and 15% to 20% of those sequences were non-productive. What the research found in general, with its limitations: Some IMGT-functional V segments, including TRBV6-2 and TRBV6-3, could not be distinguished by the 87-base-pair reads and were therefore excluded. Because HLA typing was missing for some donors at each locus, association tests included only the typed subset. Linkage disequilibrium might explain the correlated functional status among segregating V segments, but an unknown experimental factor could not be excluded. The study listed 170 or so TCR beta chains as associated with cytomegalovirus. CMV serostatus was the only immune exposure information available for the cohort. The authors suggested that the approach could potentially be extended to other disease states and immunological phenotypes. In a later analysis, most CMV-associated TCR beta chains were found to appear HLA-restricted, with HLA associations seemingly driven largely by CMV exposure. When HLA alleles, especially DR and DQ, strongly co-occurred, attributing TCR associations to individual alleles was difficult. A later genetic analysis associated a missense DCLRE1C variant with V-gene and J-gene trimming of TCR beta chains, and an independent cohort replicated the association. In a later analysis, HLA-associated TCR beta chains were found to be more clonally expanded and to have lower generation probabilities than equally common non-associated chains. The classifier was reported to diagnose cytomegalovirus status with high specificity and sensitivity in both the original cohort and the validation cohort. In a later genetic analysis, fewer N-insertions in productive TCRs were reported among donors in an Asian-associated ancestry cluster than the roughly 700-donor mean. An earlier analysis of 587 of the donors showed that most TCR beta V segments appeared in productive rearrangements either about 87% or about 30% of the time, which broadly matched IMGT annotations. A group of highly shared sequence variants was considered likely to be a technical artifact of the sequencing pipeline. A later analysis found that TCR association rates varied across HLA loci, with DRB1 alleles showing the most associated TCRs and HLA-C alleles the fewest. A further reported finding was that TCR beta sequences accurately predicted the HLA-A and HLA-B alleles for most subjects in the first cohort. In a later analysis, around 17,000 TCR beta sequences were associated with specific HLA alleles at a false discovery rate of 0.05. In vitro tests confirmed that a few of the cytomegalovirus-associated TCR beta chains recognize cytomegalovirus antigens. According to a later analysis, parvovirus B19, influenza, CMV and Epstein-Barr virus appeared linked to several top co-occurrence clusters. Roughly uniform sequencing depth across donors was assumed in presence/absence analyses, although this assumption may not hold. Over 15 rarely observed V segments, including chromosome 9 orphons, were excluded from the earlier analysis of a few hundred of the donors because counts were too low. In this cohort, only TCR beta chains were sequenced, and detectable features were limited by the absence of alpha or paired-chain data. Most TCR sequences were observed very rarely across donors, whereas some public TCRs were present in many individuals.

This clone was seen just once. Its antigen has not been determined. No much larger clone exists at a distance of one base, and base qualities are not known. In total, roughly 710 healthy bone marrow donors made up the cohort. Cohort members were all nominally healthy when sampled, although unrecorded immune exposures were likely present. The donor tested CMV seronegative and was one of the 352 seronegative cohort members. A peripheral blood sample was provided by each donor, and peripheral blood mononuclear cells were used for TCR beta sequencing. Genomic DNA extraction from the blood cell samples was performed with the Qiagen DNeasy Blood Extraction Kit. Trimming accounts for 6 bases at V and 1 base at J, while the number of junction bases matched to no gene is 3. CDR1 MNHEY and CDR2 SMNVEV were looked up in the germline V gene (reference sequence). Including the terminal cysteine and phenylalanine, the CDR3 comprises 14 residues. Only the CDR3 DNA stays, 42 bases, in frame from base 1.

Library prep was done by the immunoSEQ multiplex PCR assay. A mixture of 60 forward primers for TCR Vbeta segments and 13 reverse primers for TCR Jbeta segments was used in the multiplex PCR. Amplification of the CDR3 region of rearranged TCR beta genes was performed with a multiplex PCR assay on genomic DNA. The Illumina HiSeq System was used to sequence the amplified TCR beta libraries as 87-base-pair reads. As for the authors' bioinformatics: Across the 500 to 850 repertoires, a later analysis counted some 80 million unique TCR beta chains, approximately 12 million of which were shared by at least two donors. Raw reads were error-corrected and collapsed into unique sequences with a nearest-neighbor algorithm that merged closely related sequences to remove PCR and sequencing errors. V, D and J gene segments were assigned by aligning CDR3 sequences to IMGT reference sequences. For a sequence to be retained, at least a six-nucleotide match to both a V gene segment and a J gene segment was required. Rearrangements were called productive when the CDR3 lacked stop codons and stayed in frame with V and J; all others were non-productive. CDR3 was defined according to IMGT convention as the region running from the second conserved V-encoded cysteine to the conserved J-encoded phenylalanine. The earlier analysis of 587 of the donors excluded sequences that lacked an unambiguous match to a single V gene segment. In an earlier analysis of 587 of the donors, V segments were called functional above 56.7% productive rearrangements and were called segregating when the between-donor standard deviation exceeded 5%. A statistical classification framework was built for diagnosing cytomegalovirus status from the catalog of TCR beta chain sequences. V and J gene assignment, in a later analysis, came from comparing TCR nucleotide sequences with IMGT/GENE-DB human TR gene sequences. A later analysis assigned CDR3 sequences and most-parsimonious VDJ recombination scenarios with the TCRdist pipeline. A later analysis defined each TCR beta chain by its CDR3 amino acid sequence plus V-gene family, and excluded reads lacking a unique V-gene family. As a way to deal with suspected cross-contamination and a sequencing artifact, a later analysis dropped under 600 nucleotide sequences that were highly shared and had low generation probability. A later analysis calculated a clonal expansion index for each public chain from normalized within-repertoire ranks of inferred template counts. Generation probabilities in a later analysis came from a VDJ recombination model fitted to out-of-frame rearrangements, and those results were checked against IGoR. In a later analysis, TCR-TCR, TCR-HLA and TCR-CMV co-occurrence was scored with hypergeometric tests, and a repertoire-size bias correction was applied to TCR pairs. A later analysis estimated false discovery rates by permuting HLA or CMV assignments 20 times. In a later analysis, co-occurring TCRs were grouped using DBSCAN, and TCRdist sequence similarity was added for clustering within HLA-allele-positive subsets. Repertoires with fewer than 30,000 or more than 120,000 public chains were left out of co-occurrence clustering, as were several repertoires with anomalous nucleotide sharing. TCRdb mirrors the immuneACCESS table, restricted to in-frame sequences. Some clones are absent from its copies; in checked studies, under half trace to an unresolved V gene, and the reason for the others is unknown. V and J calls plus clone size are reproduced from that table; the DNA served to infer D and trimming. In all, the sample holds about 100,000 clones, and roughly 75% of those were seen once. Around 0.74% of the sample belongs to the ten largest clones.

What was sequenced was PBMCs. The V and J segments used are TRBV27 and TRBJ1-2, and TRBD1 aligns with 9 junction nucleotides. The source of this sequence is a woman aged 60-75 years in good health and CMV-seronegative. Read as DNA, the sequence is TGTGCCAGCAGCGTGACAGGGGGTAACTATGGCTACACCTTC. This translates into CASSVTGGNYGYTF.